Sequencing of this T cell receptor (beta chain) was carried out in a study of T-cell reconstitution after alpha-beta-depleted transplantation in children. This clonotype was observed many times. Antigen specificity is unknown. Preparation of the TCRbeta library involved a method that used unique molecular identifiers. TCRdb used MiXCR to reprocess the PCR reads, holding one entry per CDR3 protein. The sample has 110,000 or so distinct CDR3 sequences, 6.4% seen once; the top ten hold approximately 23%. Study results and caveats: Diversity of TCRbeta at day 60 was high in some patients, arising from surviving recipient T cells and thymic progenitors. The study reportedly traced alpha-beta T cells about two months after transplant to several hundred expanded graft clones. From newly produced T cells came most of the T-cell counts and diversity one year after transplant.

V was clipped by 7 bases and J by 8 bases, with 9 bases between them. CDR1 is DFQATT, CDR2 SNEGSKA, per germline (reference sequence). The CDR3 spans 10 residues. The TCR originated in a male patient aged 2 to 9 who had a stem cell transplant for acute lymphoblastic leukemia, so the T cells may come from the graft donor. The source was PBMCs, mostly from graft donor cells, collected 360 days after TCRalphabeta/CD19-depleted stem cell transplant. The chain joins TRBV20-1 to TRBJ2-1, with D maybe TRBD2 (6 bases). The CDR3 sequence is CSVRDHEQFF. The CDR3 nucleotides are TGCAGTGTGCGGGATCATGAGCAGTTCTTC.